The entry below gives a single T cell receptor (beta chain) sequence along with its context. Its cognate antigen is unknown. Profiling relied on immunoSEQ multiplex PCR, and the TCRdb table lists in-frame clones only, not all of them. Among about 15,000 clones listed, approximately 83% were seen once. These data are taken from a study of T cells in narcolepsy. Study overall: Donors had narcolepsy type 1 or type 2, or were healthy controls. Study observations and caveats: HCRT-specific and TRIB2-specific autoreactive clonotypes appeared among same-patient CSF and blood CD4+ clonotypes. Blood of same and different patients, but not healthy controls, reportedly held recurring autoreactive clonotypes.

V was pared by 0 bases and J by 6 bases, with 7 bases between. The CDR3 length is 13 residues. Germline-derived CDR1 and CDR2 are MNHNS and SASEGT. The clonotype originates from a human donor in good health. Sequences were obtained from memory (CD45RA-) CD4+ T cells from blood. This chain links TRBV6-1 with TRBJ2-3; D is possibly TRBD1 or TRBD2 (5 bases each). CDR3 loop: CASSEARGDTQYF. The CDR3 bases are TGTGCCAGCAGTGAAGCGAGGGGTGATACGCAGTATTTT.